Presented here are 10 T cell receptor beta chains from one specimen sequenced in a study of blood T cells in healthy people across ages. Then a second PCR, running roughly 6 to 11 cycles, was carried out with a sample-barcoded 5' primer and a J-beta primer mix. TCRdb analysed the 5' RACE reads with MiXCR anew, one entry per CDR3 protein. The table includes about 1,000,000 distinct CDR3 sequences, over 35% detected once. What was sequenced was blood. Receptors originate from a woman aged 60-75 years in good health.

This rearrangement joins TRBV2 to TRBJ2-5; D may be TRBD2 (6 bases). V dropped 6 bases and J dropped 11 bases, with 22 bases sitting between them. The CDR3 has 14 amino acids. Germline CDR1 is SNHLY and CDR2 is FYNNEI. The DNA of the CDR3 is TGTGCCAGCAGAGGGGACTCCCCCGCGGGTGAGCAGTACTTC. Amino acid sequence: CASRGDSPAGEQYF.

The chain couples TRBV2 to TRBJ2-3; 14 bases map to TRBD2. CDR3 length equals 18 residues. Germline CDR1 and CDR2: SNHLY and FYNNEI. J gave up 1 base and V 6 bases, and 9 bases lay outside the gene matches. The CDR3 DNA reads as TGTGCCAGCAGAAAGGGACTAGCGGGAGTAATGGGCACAGATACGCAGTATTTT. Its protein is CASRKGLAGVMGTDTQYF.

The chain combines TRBV4-2 with TRBJ2-7, with D tentatively TRBD2 (6 bases). This CDR3 spans 17 amino acids. With 0 bases removed from V and 7 bases from J, the gap between germline ends came to 22 bases. The germline CDR1 and CDR2 sequences are LGHNA and YNFKEQ. CDR3 sequence: CASSQDVIRESYNEQYF. The CDR3 DNA sequence: TGTGCCAGCAGCCAAGATGTAATTCGGGAGTCCTACAATGAGCAGTACTTC.

Points on this clonotype: This sequence may be a read error, since a much larger clone differs from it by one base. This chain connects TRBV20-1 to TRBJ1-4; a weak D match, TRBD1 (5 bases). CDR3 size: 13 residues. The ends were cut back, 6 bases at V and 4 bases at J, with 12 bases in the middle. Germline V CDR1 and CDR2: DFQATT, SNEGSKA (reference sequence). The CDR3 nucleotides are TGCAGTGCCATAGCAGGGATTAATGAAAAACTGTTTTTT. Protein product: CSAIAGINEKLFF.

This clonotype has more than one count but fewer than ten. This chain links TRBV12-3 or TRBV12-4 with TRBJ2-3; TRBD1 might be the D (5 bases). Trimming pared 4 bases from V and 0 bases from J, leaving 11 bases between. CDR3 size: 15 residues. The CDR3 DNA reads TGTGCCAGCAGTTCCCAGGGAACTAGCACAGATACGCAGTATTTT. Amino acid sequence: CASSSQGTSTDTQYF.

V and J are TRBV6-6 and TRBJ1-5; TRBD1 matches at 7 bases. From germline, CDR1 is MNHNY and CDR2 SVGAGI (reference sequence). Trimming cost V 4 bases and J 3 bases; bases outside gene matches: 6. This CDR3 contains 15 residues. The CDR3 nucleotides read TGTGCCAGCAGTTGGATCGACAGGGCCAATCAGCCCCAGCATTTT. Its translation: CASSWIDRANQPQHF.

The chain is built from TRBV27 and TRBJ1-6; 7 nucleotides match TRBD1. The CDR3 spans 15 residues. V dropped 1 base and J dropped 9; count of bases not matched to a gene: 6. Per germline, CDR1 MNHEY and CDR2 SMNVEV (reference sequence). CDR3 region: CASSLLTGWLSPLHF. The CDR3 DNA sequence: TGTGCCAGCAGTTTATTGACAGGGTGGCTTTCACCCCTCCACTTT.

This chain joins TRBV20-1 and TRBJ2-5, with D perhaps matching TRBD2 (5 bases). CDR1 and CDR2 from the germline V gene are DFQATT and SNEGSKA (reference sequence). CDR3 length equals 14 residues. V gave up 5 bases and J gave up 4 bases, with 17 bases separating them. Here the CDR3 reads CSAFPEGRGETQYF. The CDR3 region has the DNA TGCAGTGCTTTCCCCGAGGGCCGAGGAGAGACCCAGTACTTC.

About this clonotype itself: Just one base apart from a much larger clone, this may be a read error. The V call is TRBV28, the J call TRBJ2-7, with D tentatively TRBD1 (5 bases). This CDR3 is built from 14 residues. The germline gives CDR1 MDHEN, CDR2 SYDVKM. In DNA form, the CDR3 reads TGTGCCAGCAGTTTAGGGGCCGAAACCTACGAGCGGTACTTC. Residues: CASSLGAETYERYF.

This clonotype appeared a single time. The CDR3 region has the DNA TGTGCCAGGAACGGGCCCTTCGGGAGCAAAAACATTCAGTACTTC. This encodes CARNGPFGSKNIQYF. This chain uses TRBV21-1 with TRBJ2-5; the table's D call, TRBD2, was not checked against the DNA. Gene TRBJ2-4 matches the end of the DNA better, so the J call may be wrong. TRBV21-1 is labeled a pseudogene. This CDR3 is 15 amino acids long.